The sequence of this T cell receptor beta chain was determined in a study of blood T cell repertoires in COVID-19 (dated by TCRdb to 2018 to 2020). Some background on the complete study: Collaborator samples came from the United States, Italy and Spain and covered acute and convalescent phases of COVID-19. The prospective study material was composed of cDNA or gDNA derived from T cells, B-cell-depleted T cells, or PBMCs. The dataset comprised deeply sampled blood TCRbeta repertoires from subjects exposed to, actively infected with, or recovered from COVID-19. The repertoires were released in a freely available public database intended as a resource for research on the immune response to SARS-CoV-2. Samples came from the ongoing ImmuneRACE study (first 160 participants) plus 1,254 subjects from 6 global collaborators. The sample metadata nearly always contained a de-identified subject ID, COVID-19 status, age in years and sex. Where available, HLA class I and class II types were taken from metadata supplied by the sample provider and were not determined by assay-based typing.

Each collaborating institution followed its own protocols to collect whole blood in K2EDTA tubes. Collaborator samples were shipped for TCRbeta analysis as frozen whole blood, isolated PBMCs, or DNA extracted from either sample type. Concerning this clone: This clone's antigen is unknown. No qualities accompany the bases; no much larger clone lies one base away.

The full study reports these points: The amount of clinical and demographic metadata varied by source and participant and was provided uncurated.

The immunoSEQ Assay, a bias-controlled multiplex PCR, was used to amplify TCRbeta CDR3 regions from genomic DNA. As for the authors' bioinformatics: Within the assay, amplification of reference gene primers was used to estimate how many nucleated cells each sample contained. To quantify the absolute abundance of each unique TCRbeta CDR3 rearrangement, sequence reads were collapsed and filtered. For each sample, productive Simpson clonality was calculated as the square root of Simpson's diversity index across productive rearrangements. TCRdb's version of the immuneACCESS table is confined to in-frame rearrangements and falls short of the full clone set. An unresolved V gene accounts for under half of the shortfall where checked; the remainder is of unknown origin. V and J calls and clone size come straight from that table; D and trimming were deduced from the DNA. The table for this sample lists roughly 160,000 clones; 85% to 90% of them were counted only once. In total, the top ten clones hold more than 0.75% of the sample.

The germline V gene provides CDR1 SGDLS and CDR2 YYNGEE. Including cysteine and phenylalanine, the CDR3 has 14 amino acids. Here the CDR3 DNA is all that survives: 42 bases in frame from base 1. V sheds 4 bases and J sheds 0 bases, leaving 10 bases between their ends. Sequencing was carried out using peripheral blood. The chain is assembled from TRBV9 and TRBJ1-1, and possibly TRBD1, on 5 matching bases. The source of this sequence is a man aged 18-30 years with acute or convalescent COVID-19. For the CDR3, the sequence is CASSLRDLNTEAFF. The sequence in DNA is TGTGCCAGCAGCCTCCGGGACTTGAACACTGAAGCTTTCTTT.